These 32 T cell receptor beta chains share one sample of origin, sequenced in a study of T cell repertoires in cytomegalovirus infection. TCRdb itself ran the reads through MiXCR, one entry per CDR3 protein. Among about 260,000 distinct CDR3 sequences listed, approximately 15% were seen once. Specimen: PBMCs. The receptors here all came from a human donor in good health (CMV status not recorded). Some clones in this sample may be carry-over from other donors' samples.

This clonotype has a count of ten or more. The chain has TRBV12-5 and TRBJ2-1, with D possibly TRBD1 on 6 matching bases. The V and J ends lost 1 base and 8 bases respectively, with 15 bases between them. CDR3 length: 15 residues. The germline CDR1 and CDR2 sequences are LGHNT and FRNRAP. The CDR3, as DNA: TGTGCTAGTGGTTTGGGGACAGATGGACGGGATGAGCAGTTCTTC. It is translated as CASGLGTDGRDEQFF.

At least ten counts were recorded for this clonotype. This sequence joins TRBV7-8 and TRBJ1-1, with D hard to call. The CDR3 length is 13 residues. Trimming shortened V by 5 bases and J by 2 bases, and 9 bases separated the two germline ends. Germline V gives CDR1 SGHVS, CDR2 FQNEAQ. CDR3 DNA: TGTGCCAGCAGCAGACTGACAAACACTGAAGCTTTCTTT. Translation: CASSRLTNTEAFF.

V and J are TRBV5-1 and TRBJ2-1; 7 nucleotides line up with TRBD1. The CDR3 totals 17 residues. The V segment lost 4 bases and the J segment 2 bases; nucleotides outside the gene matches: 12. The germline V gene has CDR1 SGHRS and CDR2 YFSETQ. The CDR3 nucleotides are TGCGCCAGCAGCGAGCCAACAGGGGTTGGCACCTACAATGAGCAGTTCTTC. Amino acid sequence: CASSEPTGVGTYNEQFF.

This clonotype was counted at least ten times. The chain uses TRBV6-2 or TRBV6-3 and TRBJ2-1, with 10 nucleotides matching TRBD2. V was pared by 5 bases and J by 10 bases, with 11 bases of the junction left unmatched. Germline V gives CDR1 MNHEY, CDR2 SVGEGT. There are 15 residues in the CDR3. The CDR3 protein is CASSRSGGNFREQFF. The CDR3 DNA reads TGTGCCAGCAGTCGTAGCGGGGGGAACTTCCGAGAGCAGTTCTTC.

The genes are TRBV19 and TRBJ2-1; 16 nucleotides match TRBD2. The J segment lost 8 bases and the V segment lost 5 bases, leaving 6 bases of the junction unmatched. Per the germline V gene, CDR1 is LNHDA and CDR2 is SQIVND (reference sequence). This CDR3 is 16 amino acids long. The CDR3 spells CASSAGLAGGQDEQFF. CDR3 nucleotide sequence: TGTGCCAGTAGTGCGGGACTAGCGGGGGGGCAGGATGAGCAGTTCTTC.

The chain recombines TRBV29-1 with TRBJ2-1; TRBD2 matches 8 bases. V shed 3 bases and J 8 bases; nucleotides not matched to a gene: 12. The length of the CDR3 is 15 residues. Germline V gene lookup returns CDR1 SQVTM and CDR2 ANQGSEA. CDR3 DNA sequence: TGCAGCGTTGATCAGCCGGCGGGACTAGTGTATGAGCAGTTCTTC. This sequence encodes CSVDQPAGLVYEQFF.

This clonotype was seen many times. The chain recombines TRBV6-4 with TRBJ2-1, with D tentatively TRBD1 (6 bases). With 0 bases removed from V and 6 bases from J, the gap between germline ends came to 9 bases. Germline values: CDR1 MRHNA, CDR2 SNTAGT. The CDR3 is 14 amino acids. The CDR3 DNA is TGTGCCAGCAGTGACTCTTTGGGGGCCAATGAGCAGTTCTTC. As protein: CASSDSLGANEQFF.

This clonotype was counted between two and nine times. The rearrangement uses TRBV29-1 and TRBJ2-5; D unresolved. This CDR3 has 12 residues. From germline, CDR1 is SQVTM and CDR2 ANQGSEA. Trimming shortened V by 4 bases and J by 4 bases, and 10 bases separated the two germline ends. The CDR3 here is CSVARGLETQYF. Here the CDR3 DNA reads TGCAGCGTTGCCAGAGGCCTAGAGACCCAGTACTTC.

The table lists this clonotype with many counts. The rearrangement links TRBV7-2 to TRBJ1-5; D gene unclear. The CDR3 consists of 13 residues. Trimming took 0 bases from V and 9 from J, leaving 9 bases between them. The germline gives CDR1 SGHTA, CDR2 FQGNSA. CDR3 DNA sequence: TGTGCCAGCAGCTTAGCATCGAATGTGCCCCAGCATTTT. It encodes CASSLASNVPQHF. The full variable domain, rest sourced from reference TRBV7-2 and TRBJ1-5, is GAGVSQSPSNKVTEKGKDVELRCDPISGHTALYWYRQSLGQGLEFLIYFQGNSAPDKSGLPSDRFSAERTGGSVSTLTIQRTQQEDSAVYLCASSLASNVPQHFGDGTRLSIL.

This clonotype has more than one count but fewer than ten. The chain employs TRBV20-1 and TRBJ2-6, with TRBD2 matching 7 bases. CDR3 size: 18 residues. Losses at the gene ends were 6 bases for V and 2 bases for J; bases not matched to a gene: 16. Germline V gene sequence: CDR1 DFQATT, CDR2 SNEGSKA (reference sequence). In nucleotides, the CDR3 is TGCAGTGCCCCGACGCACCGGGGGAGGGGAGCTGGGGCCAACGTCCTGACTTTC. Its protein is CSAPTHRGRGAGANVLTF.

Judged by abundance, this clonotype is medium-sized (0.01 to 0.1%). The CDR3, as DNA: TGTGCCAGCAGCACCAAGAACAGGGTACCCGAGACCCAGTACTTC. Amino acid sequence: CASSTKNRVPETQYF. The chain joins TRBV7-2 to TRBJ2-5; D may be TRBD1 (6 bases). The CDR3 has 15 residues. CDR1 SGHTA and CDR2 FQGNSA come from the germline V gene. Trimming shortened V by 5 bases and J by 5 bases, and 18 bases separated the two germline ends.

There are a few counts of this clonotype. The V and J genes are TRBV11-2 and TRBJ2-5; 7 bases line up with TRBD2. The germline V gene has CDR1 SGHAT and CDR2 FQNNGV. This CDR3 region has 16 residues. Losses at the gene ends were 2 bases for V and 2 bases for J; bases not matched to a gene: 8. Here the CDR3 DNA reads TGTGCCAGCAGCTTAATAAGCGGGGACTTACAAGAGACCCAGTACTTC. Translating it yields CASSLISGDLQETQYF.

This clonotype has a handful of counts. The chain uses TRBV29-1 and TRBJ2-6; maybe TRBD1 (5 bases). In germline, CDR1 is SQVTM, CDR2 ANQGSEA. Trimming removed 6 bases at V and 0 bases at J, with 24 bases between. This CDR3 comprises 19 residues. The CDR3 DNA reads as TGCAGCGTAATCACCTCATTGACAGCGCTTAGCTCTGGGGCCAACGTCCTGACTTTC. Translation: CSVITSLTALSSGANVLTF.

The rearrangement joins TRBV19 to TRBJ1-2; TRBD1 is a possible D gene (5 bases). CDR1 LNHDA and CDR2 SQIVND come from the germline V gene (reference sequence). V lost 6 bases and J lost 4, with 6 bases in between. This CDR3 has 11 amino acids. The CDR3 region has the DNA TGTGCCAGTAGCGGGACCTATGGCTACACCTTC. It specifies CASSGTYGYTF.

V gene TRBV10-1 combines with J gene TRBJ1-5; weak D call: TRBD1 (6 bases). CDR1 is WNHNN, CDR2 SYGVQD, per germline (reference sequence). This CDR3 has 14 amino acids. V was cut by 8 bases and J by 5 bases, with 16 bases left in between. The CDR3 protein is CASGRRQEDQPQHF. The CDR3, as DNA: TGCGCCAGCGGGAGGAGACAGGAGGATCAGCCCCAGCATTTT.

This clonotype came up a few times. This chain links TRBV18 with TRBJ2-1, with 7 bases fitting TRBD1. The CDR3 has 16 residues. Germline CDR1 KGHSH, CDR2 LQKENI. V shed 2 bases and J 0 bases; nucleotides not matched to a gene: 4. The DNA of the CDR3 is TGTGCCAGCTCACCATCGAGGACAGGCTCCTACAATGAGCAGTTCTTC. It encodes CASSPSRTGSYNEQFF.

V gene TRBV20-1 combines with J gene TRBJ2-1, with 10 bases lining up with TRBD2. V trimming: 3 bases; J trimming: 5 bases; junction bases outside the gene matches: 7. This CDR3 region has 15 residues. CDR1 DFQATT and CDR2 SNEGSKA come from the germline V gene (reference sequence). The DNA for the CDR3 is TGCAGTGCTAGCCCCCGGACTAGCGGAAACAATGAGCAGTTCTTC. It encodes CSASPRTSGNNEQFF.

This clonotype was found many times. The chain recombines TRBV29-1 with TRBJ2-5; D may be TRBD2 (5 bases). Trimming pared 0 bases from V and 5 bases from J, leaving 7 bases between. The germline gives CDR1 SQVTM, CDR2 ANQGSEA. The CDR3 is 12 residues long. The CDR3 DNA reads as TGCAGCGTTGAAGAGGGCGGGGAGACCCAGTACTTC. Its translation: CSVEEGGETQYF.

This clonotype was seen ten or more times. The rearrangement uses TRBV12-3 or TRBV12-4 and TRBJ1-2, with D unresolved. CDR3 length: 13 residues. Trimming removed 6 bases from V and 5 bases from J, with 13 bases in between. CDR3 nucleotides: TGTGCCAGCAGCGAACTGACTGCATATGGCTACACCTTC. It specifies CASSELTAYGYTF.

Details on this clonotype: Just one base apart from a much larger clone, this may be a read error. V is TRBV20-1 and J is TRBJ1-1, with TRBD1 as a possible D gene (5 bases). Trimming removed 1 base from V and 2 bases from J, with 14 bases in between. The CDR3 consists of 15 residues. Per germline, CDR1 DFQATT and CDR2 SNEGSKA (reference sequence). For the CDR3, the DNA is TGCAGTGCTAGAGTGCGACGGGGCTTTAACACTGAAGCTTTCTTT. Protein sequence: CSARVRRGFNTEAFF.

This clonotype was found many times. J is TRBJ2-3 and V is TRBV27; TRBD2 agrees at 7 bases. After removal of 6 bases from V and 1 base from J, the junction contained 7 bases not matched to a gene. Germline CDR1 MNHEY, CDR2 SMNVEV (reference sequence). CDR3 length: 15 residues. This chain's CDR3 is CASRSVAGGTDTQYF. The CDR3 DNA is TGTGCCAGCAGGAGCGTAGCGGGCGGCACAGATACGCAGTATTTT.

The gene calls are TRBV6-2 or TRBV6-3 and TRBJ2-1; D unclear. Germline V lookup: CDR1 MNHEY, CDR2 SVGEGT. The CDR3 length is 13 residues. V lost 6 bases, J lost 2 bases, and 8 bases lay in between. In nucleotides, the CDR3 is TGTGCCAGCAGAGTAGTAGCCTACAATGAGCAGTTCTTC. This codes for CASRVVAYNEQFF.

The table lists this clonotype with many counts. V and J are TRBV25-1 and TRBJ2-2; D is undetermined. The CDR3 covers 15 residues. V lost 1 base to trimming and J lost 6 bases, with 12 bases between them. Germline V gene lookup returns CDR1 MGHDK and CDR2 SYGVNS. CDR3 bases: TGTGCCAGCAGTGAATTTAGGTTTTCTCCCGGGGAGCTGTTTTTT. This codes for CASSEFRFSPGELFF.

This rearrangement joins TRBV14 to TRBJ1-1; D not resolved. CDR1 is SGHDN, CDR2 FVKESK, per germline. V dropped 2 bases and J dropped 0 bases, with 4 bases sitting between them. CDR3 length equals 13 residues. The CDR3 DNA follows: TGTGCCAGCAGCCAACGGATGAACACTGAAGCTTTCTTT. Its translation: CASSQRMNTEAFF. The full variable domain, completed using reference TRBV14 and TRBJ1-1, is EAGVTQFPSHSVIEKGQTVTLRCDPISGHDNLYWYRRVMGKEIKFLLHFVKESKQDESGMPNNRFLAERTGGTYSTLKVQPAELEDSGVYFCASSQRMNTEAFFGQGTRLTVV.

The table lists this clonotype with many counts. CDR3 sequence reads: CASSPRGGDRLYNEQFF. The CDR3 nucleotides read TGTGCCAGCAGCCCCCGAGGTGGGGACAGACTGTACAATGAGCAGTTCTTC. The chain uses TRBV7-9 and TRBJ2-1; 7 bases align to TRBD1. Germline loops: CDR1 SEHNR, CDR2 FQNEAQ (reference sequence). The length of the CDR3 is 17 residues. J gave up 4 bases and V 5 bases, and 14 bases lay outside the gene matches.

This clonotype has a count of ten or more. This sequence joins TRBV7-2 and TRBJ1-5; TRBD1 aligns across 7 bases. Trimming cost V 2 bases and J 4 bases; bases outside gene matches: 5. This CDR3 has 15 residues. CDR1 is SGHTA and CDR2 is FQGNSA in the germline V gene. The CDR3 DNA is TGTGCCAGCAGCTTATGGGGGACAGCAAATCAGCCCCAGCATTTT. It translates to CASSLWGTANQPQHF.

The chain couples TRBV7-6 to TRBJ2-7; TRBD1 agrees at 9 bases. In germline, CDR1 is SGHVS, CDR2 FNYEAQ. The ends lost 5 bases at V and 3 bases at J; junction bases unmatched: 8. The CDR3 consists of 15 residues. The CDR3 loop reads CASSGIPGQGYEQYF. The CDR3 DNA follows: TGTGCCAGCAGCGGAATCCCGGGACAGGGCTACGAGCAGTACTTC.

The chain carries TRBV2 and TRBJ2-1; no reliable D call. Trimming shortened V by 4 bases and J by 5 bases, and 15 bases separated the two germline ends. The CDR3 has 15 amino acids. The germline V gene has CDR1 SNHLY and CDR2 FYNNEI. CDR3 DNA sequence: TGTGCCAGCAGTGTGAAGGAAGGGTACCACAATGAGCAGTTCTTC. Translating gives CASSVKEGYHNEQFF.

This clonotype has more than one count but fewer than ten. The CDR3 region is CASSQESSTDTQYF. For the CDR3, the DNA is TGTGCCAGCAGCCAAGAGTCCAGCACAGATACGCAGTATTTT. This sequence joins TRBV14 and TRBJ2-3, with D unresolved. V was shortened by 0 bases and J by 0 bases, with 4 bases between the two germline ends. Germline values: CDR1 SGHDN, CDR2 FVKESK. CDR3 length: 14 residues.

This clonotype occurred a few times. The CDR3 bases are TGTGCCAGCAGTCAACCCGGGAGGTGGTCCAATGAGCAGTTCTTC. Amino acids: CASSQPGRWSNEQFF. The chain joins TRBV6-1 to TRBJ2-1, with 7 bases lining up with TRBD2. The germline V gene encodes CDR1 MNHNS and CDR2 SASEGT. The CDR3 is made up of 15 amino acids. V gave up 5 bases and J gave up 6 bases; unmatched junction bases: 10.

The chain couples TRBV3-1 to TRBJ2-1, with TRBD2 identical over 10 bases. The CDR3 sequence is 17 residues long. Germline CDR1 LGHDT, CDR2 YNNKEL (reference sequence). The ends lost 0 bases at V and 9 bases at J; junction bases unmatched: 11. CDR3: CASSQDQSSGGRGEQFF. In nucleotides, the CDR3 is TGTGCCAGCAGCCAAGATCAAAGTAGCGGGGGGAGAGGTGAGCAGTTCTTC.

The sample holds a few counts of this clonotype. The genes are TRBV28 and TRBJ1-3, with 8 bases aligning to TRBD1. The ends lost 6 bases at V and 2 bases at J; junction bases unmatched: 9. In germline, CDR1 is MDHEN, CDR2 SYDVKM. There are 16 residues in the CDR3. This chain's CDR3 is CASRPRTGLTGNTIYF. For the CDR3, the DNA is TGTGCCAGCAGACCTCGGACAGGGTTGACTGGAAACACCATATATTTT.